This T cell receptor (beta chain) was recorded in a study of cytomegalovirus exposure and HLA in healthy donors. This CDR3 is 14 amino acids long. Germline V gene lookup returns CDR1 SGHDT and CDR2 YYEEEE. The germline V and J ends were trimmed by 4 bases and 6 bases, with 11 bases remaining between them. Primers for the PCR totalled 60 Vbeta and 13 Jbeta. Sequencing used immunoSEQ multiplex PCR; TCRdb keeps in-frame clones, though not all of them. The sample yields 120,000 to 150,000 clones, roughly 65% seen once. The chain is built from TRBV5-6 and TRBJ1-6; D might be TRBD1 (6 bases). This TCR derives from a man aged 60-69 years in good health and CMV-seronegative. Sequencing was done on a sample of PBMCs. The CDR3 DNA follows: TGTGCCAGCAGCCTGGGACACGCTAATTCACCCCTCCACTTT. Translating gives CASSLGHANSPLHF.